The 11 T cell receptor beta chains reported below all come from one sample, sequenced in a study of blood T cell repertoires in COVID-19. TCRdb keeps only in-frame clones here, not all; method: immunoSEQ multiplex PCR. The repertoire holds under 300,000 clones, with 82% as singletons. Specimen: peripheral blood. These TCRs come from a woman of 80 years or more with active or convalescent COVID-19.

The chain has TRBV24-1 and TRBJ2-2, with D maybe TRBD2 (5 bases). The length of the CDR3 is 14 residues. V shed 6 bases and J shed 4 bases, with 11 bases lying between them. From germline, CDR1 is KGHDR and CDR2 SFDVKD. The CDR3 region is CATSPPGSTGELFF. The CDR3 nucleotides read TGTGCCACCAGTCCCCCGGGATCCACCGGGGAGCTGTTTTTT.

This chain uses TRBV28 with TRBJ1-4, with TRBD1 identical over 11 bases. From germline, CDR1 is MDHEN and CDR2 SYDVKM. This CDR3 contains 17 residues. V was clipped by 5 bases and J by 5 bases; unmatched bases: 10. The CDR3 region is CASSRPGQGERNEKLFF. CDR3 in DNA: TGTGCCAGCAGTAGACCGGGACAGGGGGAACGGAATGAAAAACTGTTTTTT.

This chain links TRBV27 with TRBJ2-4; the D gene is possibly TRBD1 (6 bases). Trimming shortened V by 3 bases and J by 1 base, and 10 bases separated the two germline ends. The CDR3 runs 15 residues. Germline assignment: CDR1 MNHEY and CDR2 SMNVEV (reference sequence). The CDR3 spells CASSFYDRAKNIQYF. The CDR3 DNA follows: TGTGCCAGCAGTTTCTACGACAGGGCCAAAAACATTCAGTACTTC.

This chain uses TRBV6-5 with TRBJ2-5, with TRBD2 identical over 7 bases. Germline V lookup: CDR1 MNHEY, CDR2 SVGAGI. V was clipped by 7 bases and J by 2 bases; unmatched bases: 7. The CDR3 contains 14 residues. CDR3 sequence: CASMGGLGQETQYF. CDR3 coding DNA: TGTGCCAGCATGGGGGGGTTGGGGCAAGAGACCCAGTACTTC.

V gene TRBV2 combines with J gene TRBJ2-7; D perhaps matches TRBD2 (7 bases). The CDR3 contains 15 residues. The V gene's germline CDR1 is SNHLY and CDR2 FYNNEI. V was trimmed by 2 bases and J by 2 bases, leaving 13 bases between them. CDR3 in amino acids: CASSERGGPPYEQYF. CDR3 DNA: TGTGCCAGCAGTGAAAGGGGGGGGCCCCCCTACGAGCAGTACTTC. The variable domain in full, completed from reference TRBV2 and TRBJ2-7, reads EPEVTQTPSHQVTQMGQEVILRCVPISNHLYFYWYRQILGQKVEFLVSFYNNEISEKSEIFDDQFSVERPDGSNFTLKIRSTKLEDSAMYFCASSERGGPPYEQYFGPGTRLTVT.

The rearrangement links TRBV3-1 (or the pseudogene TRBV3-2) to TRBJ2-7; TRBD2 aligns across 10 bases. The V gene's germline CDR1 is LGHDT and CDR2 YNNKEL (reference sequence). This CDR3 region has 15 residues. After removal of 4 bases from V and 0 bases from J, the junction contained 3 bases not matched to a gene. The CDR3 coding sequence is TGTGCCAGCAGCCCTAGCGGGGGATTCTCCTACGAGCAGTACTTC. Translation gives CASSPSGGFSYEQYF.

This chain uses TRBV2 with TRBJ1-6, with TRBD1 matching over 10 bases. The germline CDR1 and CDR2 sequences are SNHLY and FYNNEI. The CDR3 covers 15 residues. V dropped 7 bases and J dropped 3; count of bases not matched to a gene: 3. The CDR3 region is CASKGTGDYNSPLHF. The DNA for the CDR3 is TGTGCCAGCAAAGGGACAGGGGACTATAATTCACCCCTCCACTTT.

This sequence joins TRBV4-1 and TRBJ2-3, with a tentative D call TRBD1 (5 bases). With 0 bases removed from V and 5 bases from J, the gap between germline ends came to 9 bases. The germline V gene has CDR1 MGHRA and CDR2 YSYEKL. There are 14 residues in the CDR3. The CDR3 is CASSQDRVGDTQYF. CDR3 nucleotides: TGCGCCAGCAGCCAAGACAGGGTGGGAGATACGCAGTATTTT.

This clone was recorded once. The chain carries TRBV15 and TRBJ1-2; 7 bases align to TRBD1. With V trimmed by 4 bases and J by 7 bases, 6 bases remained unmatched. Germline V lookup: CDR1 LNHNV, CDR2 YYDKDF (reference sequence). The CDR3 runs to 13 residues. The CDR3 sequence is CATSIPTGSGYTF. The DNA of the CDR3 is TGTGCCACCAGCATACCGACAGGGAGTGGCTACACCTTC.

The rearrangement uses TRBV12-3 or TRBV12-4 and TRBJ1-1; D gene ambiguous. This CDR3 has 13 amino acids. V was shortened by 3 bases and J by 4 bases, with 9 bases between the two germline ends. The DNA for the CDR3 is TGTGCCAGCAGTTTTCTAGGAGCCACTGAAGCTTTCTTT. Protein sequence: CASSFLGATEAFF.

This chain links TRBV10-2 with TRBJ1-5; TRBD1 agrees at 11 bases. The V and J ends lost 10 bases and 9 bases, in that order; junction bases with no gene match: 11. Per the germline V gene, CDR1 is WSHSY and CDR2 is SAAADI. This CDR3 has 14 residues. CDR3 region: CATAPGTGGGPQHF. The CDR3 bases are TGCGCCACCGCCCCCGGGACAGGGGGGGGGCCCCAGCATTTT.